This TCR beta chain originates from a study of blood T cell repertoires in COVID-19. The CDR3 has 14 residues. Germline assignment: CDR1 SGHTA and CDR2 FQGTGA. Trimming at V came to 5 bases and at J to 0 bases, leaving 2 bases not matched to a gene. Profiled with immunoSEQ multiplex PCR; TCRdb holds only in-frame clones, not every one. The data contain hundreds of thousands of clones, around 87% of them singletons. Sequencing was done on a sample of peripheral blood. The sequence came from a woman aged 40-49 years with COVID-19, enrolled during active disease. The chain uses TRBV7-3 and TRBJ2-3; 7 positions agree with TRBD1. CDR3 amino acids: CASSRDRSTDTQYF. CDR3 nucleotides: TGTGCCAGCAGCCGGGACAGAAGCACAGATACGCAGTATTTT.